The rows below give T cell receptor beta chains drawn from one sample of a study of molecular identifiers for immune sequencing clone quantification. MiXCR was run by TCRdb on the PCR reads, yielding one entry per CDR3 protein. The table has about 330,000 distinct CDR3 sequences, roughly a quarter seen once. The material sequenced was naive CD8+ T cells from blood, with Jurkat cell RNA spiked in. Receptors originate from a human donor in good health. Some libraries in this study had Jurkat cell RNA spiked in. Each CDR3 is given with its conserved first and last residue. D genes are given only for firm matches. Some rows mark clone size as missing; the rest say once, few, many or name a class of expanded clone.

V gene	CDR3 length	D gene	J gene	clone size	CDR3 protein	CDR3 DNA
TRBV27	15	.	TRBJ2-3	.	CASRAERLGTDTQYF	TGTGCCAGCAGGGCTGAGAGATTAGGAACAGATACGCAGTATTTT
TRBV6-2/TRBV6-3	17	.	TRBJ1-1	.	CASRPFPSGFMNTEAFF	TGTGCCAGCCGCCCTTTCCCTTCGGGCTTTATGAACACTGAAGCTTTCTTT
TRBV6-5	15	TRBD1	TRBJ2-1	few	CASNPTGGNNNEQFF	TGTGCCAGCAACCCGACAGGGGGCAACAACAATGAGCAGTTCTTC
TRBV19	17	TRBD1	TRBJ1-5	.	CASSPTYRTGQGQPQHF	TGTGCCAGTAGCCCTACCTACCGGACAGGGCAGGGTCAGCCCCAGCATTTT
TRBV20-1	17	TRBD1	TRBJ1-2	.	CSARDRTGGVPNYGYTF	TGCAGTGCTAGGGACAGGACAGGGGGAGTCCCTAACTATGGCTACACCTTC
TRBV30	17	TRBD1	TRBJ2-1	.	CAWSVLVRGTPYNEQFF	TGTGCCTGGAGTGTACTTGTCAGGGGGACCCCCTACAATGAGCAGTTCTTC
TRBV3-1	17	.	TRBJ1-1	.	CASSPQKSDRFNTEAFF	TGTGCCAGCAGCCCCCAAAAGAGCGACAGGTTTAACACTGAAGCTTTCTTT
TRBV7-9	15	TRBD2	TRBJ2-3	few	CASSLVAGLADTQYF	TGTGCCAGCAGCTTAGTAGCGGGGTTAGCAGATACGCAGTATTTT
TRBV6-6	14	TRBD1	TRBJ1-2	few	CASSGQGYDYGYTF	TGTGCCAGCAGTGGACAGGGTTACGACTATGGCTACACCTTC
TRBV6-5	13	.	TRBJ1-1	many	CASSYGGGTEAFF	TGTGCCAGCAGTTACGGGGGTGGGACTGAAGCTTTCTTT
TRBV9	14	.	TRBJ1-2	many	CASSADRANYGYTF	TGTGCCAGCAGCGCGGACAGAGCTAACTATGGCTACACCTTC
TRBV20-1	17	.	TRBJ2-3	.	CSARVKGPSASTDTQYF	TGCAGTGCTAGAGTAAAGGGGCCTAGCGCTAGCACAGATACGCAGTATTTT
TRBV28	15	.	TRBJ2-3	.	CASSTRKRAFDTQCF	TGTGCCAGCAGCACCAGGAAAAGGGCATTTGATACGCAGTGTTTT
TRBV6-2/TRBV6-3	14	TRBD1	TRBJ2-3	few	CASSHLQGPDTQYF	TGTGCCAGCAGCCATCTACAGGGGCCAGATACGCAGTATTTT
TRBV19	14	.	TRBJ2-2	few	CASSETLGAGELFF	TGTGCCAGTTCAGAGACGTTAGGGGCCGGGGAGCTGTTTTTT
TRBV12-3/TRBV12-4	17	TRBD1	TRBJ2-1	.	CASRQHPQDRGKDEQFF	TGTGCCAGCAGGCAACACCCCCAAGACAGGGGTAAGGATGAGCAGTTCTTC
TRBV12-3/TRBV12-4	15	.	TRBJ1-5	few	CASSTGWTTGQPQHF	TGTGCCAGCAGTACAGGTTGGACCACAGGTCAGCCCCAGCATTTT
TRBV20-1	14	TRBD1	TRBJ2-7	.	CSANRDRASYEQYF	TGCAGTGCCAACCGGGACAGGGCGTCCTACGAGCAGTACTTC
TRBV5-3	15	.	TRBJ2-1	.	CASSTTDTNYNEQFF	TGTGCCAGCAGTACGACGGACACCAACTACAATGAGCAGTTCTTC
TRBV9	15	TRBD2	TRBJ2-5	many	CASSVGTRTLETQYF	TGTGCCAGCAGCGTCGGGACTAGGACTCTTGAGACCCAGTACTTC
TRBV28	15	.	TRBJ2-5	.	CASEAALAIQETQYF	TGTGCCAGCGAAGCGGCGCTAGCGATCCAAGAGACCCAGTACTTC